One sample yielded the 3 T cell receptor beta chains listed below, sequenced in a study of identical twins. In TCRdb, the 5' RACE reads were re-called with MiXCR into one record per CDR3 protein. In the table there are some 660,000 distinct CDR3 sequences, under 9% of which are singletons. These sequences were also reported in another study, on yellow fever vaccine responses in identical twins.

Sequencing used PBMCs. The receptors shown here come from a woman younger than 30 in good health.

This chain uses TRBV20-1 with TRBJ2-1; 11 bases are shared with TRBD2. The CDR3 length is 14 residues. The J segment lost 3 bases and the V segment lost 6 bases, leaving 4 bases of the junction unmatched. Germline assignment: CDR1 DFQATT and CDR2 SNEGSKA (reference sequence). The CDR3 DNA reads as TGCAGTGCGCCAACTAGCGGGAGCTACAATGAGCAGTTCTTC. Translation: CSAPTSGSYNEQFF.

In its sample, this clonotype was seen a few times. The V gene is TRBV9, the J gene TRBJ2-3; 13 nucleotides agree with TRBD2. Germline V gene lookup returns CDR1 SGDLS and CDR2 YYNGEE. This CDR3 spans 20 amino acids. V shed 4 bases, J shed 4 bases, and the junction held 18 bases outside the gene matches. The CDR3 spells CASSPGATSGRPQDADTQYF. The DNA of the CDR3 is TGTGCCAGCAGCCCGGGGGCGACTAGCGGGAGGCCCCAAGACGCAGATACGCAGTATTTT.

This clonotype turned up a few times. V and J are TRBV12-3 or TRBV12-4 and TRBJ2-1, with 9 bases identical to TRBD1. This CDR3 region has 15 residues. V gave up 4 bases and J gave up 6 bases; unmatched junction bases: 7. CDR3 amino acids: CASSSPGTGINEQFF. In DNA form, the CDR3 reads TGTGCCAGCAGTTCCCCCGGGACAGGGATCAATGAGCAGTTCTTC.